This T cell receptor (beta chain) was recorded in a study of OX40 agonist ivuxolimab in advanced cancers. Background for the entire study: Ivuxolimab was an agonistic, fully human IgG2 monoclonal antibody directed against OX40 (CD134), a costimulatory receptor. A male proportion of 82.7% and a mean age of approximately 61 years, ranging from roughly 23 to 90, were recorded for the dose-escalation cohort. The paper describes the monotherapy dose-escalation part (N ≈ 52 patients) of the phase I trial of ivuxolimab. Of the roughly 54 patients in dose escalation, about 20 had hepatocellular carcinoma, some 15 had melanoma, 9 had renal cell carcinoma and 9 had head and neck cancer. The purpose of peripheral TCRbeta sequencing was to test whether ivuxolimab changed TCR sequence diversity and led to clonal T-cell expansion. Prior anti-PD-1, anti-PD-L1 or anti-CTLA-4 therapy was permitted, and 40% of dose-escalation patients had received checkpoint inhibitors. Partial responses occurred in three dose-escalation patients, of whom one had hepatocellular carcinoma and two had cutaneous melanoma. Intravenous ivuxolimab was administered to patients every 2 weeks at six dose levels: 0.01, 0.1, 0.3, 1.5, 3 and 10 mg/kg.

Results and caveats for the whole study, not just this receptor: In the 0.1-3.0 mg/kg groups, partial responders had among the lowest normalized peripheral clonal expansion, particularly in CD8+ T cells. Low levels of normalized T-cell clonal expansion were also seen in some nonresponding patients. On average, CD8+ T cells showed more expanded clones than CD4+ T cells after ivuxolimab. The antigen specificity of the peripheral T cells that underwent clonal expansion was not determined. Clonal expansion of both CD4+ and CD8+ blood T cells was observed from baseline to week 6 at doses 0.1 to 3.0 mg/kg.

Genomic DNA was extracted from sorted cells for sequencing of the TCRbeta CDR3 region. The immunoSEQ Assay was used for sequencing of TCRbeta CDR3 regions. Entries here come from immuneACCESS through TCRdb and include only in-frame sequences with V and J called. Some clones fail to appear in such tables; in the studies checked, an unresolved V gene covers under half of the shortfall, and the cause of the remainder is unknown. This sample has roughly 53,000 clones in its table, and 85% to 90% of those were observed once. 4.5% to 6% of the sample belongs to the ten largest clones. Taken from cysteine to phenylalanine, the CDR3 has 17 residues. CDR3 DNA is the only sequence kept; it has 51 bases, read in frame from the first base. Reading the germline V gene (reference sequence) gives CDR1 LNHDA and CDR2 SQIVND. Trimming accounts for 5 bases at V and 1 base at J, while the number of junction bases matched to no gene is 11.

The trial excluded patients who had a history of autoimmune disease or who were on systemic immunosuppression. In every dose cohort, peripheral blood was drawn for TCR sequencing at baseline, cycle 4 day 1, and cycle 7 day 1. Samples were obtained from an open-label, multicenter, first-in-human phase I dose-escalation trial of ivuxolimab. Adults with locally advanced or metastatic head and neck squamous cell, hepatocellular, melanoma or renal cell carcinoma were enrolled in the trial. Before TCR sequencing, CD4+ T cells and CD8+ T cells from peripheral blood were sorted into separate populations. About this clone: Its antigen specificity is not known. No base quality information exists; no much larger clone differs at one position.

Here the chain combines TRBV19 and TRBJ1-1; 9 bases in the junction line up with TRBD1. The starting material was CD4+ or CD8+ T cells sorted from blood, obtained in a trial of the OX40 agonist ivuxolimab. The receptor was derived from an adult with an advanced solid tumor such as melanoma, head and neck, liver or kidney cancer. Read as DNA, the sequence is TGTGCCAGTAGTGAGGGGGCCGGACAGGGGACGAACACTGAAGCTTTCTTT. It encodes CASSEGAGQGTNTEAFF. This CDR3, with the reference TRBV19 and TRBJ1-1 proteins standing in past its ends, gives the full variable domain DGGITQSPKYLFRKEGQNVTLSCEQNLNHDAMYWYRQDPGQGLRLIYYSQIVNDFQKGDIAEGYSVSREKKESFPLTVTSAQKNPTAFYLCASSEGAGQGTNTEAFFGQGTRLTVV.